The next 32 T cell receptor beta chains were all read from a single sample in a study of T cells after yellow fever vaccination. Each CDR3 protein gets one entry after TCRdb re-called the 5' RACE reads with MiXCR. The sample yields some 120,000 distinct CDR3 sequences, roughly 15% seen once. The source was CD8+ T cells sorted from PBMCs, collected 5 days after the yellow fever booster vaccination. Receptors were obtained from a man between 18 and 35 years old who received the YFV17D yellow fever vaccine.

The CDR3 DNA reads TGTGCCAGCAGCGAAACCCTAGCGGGGAGCACCGGGGAGCTGTTTTTT. It yields the protein CASSETLAGSTGELFF. This chain uses TRBV9 with TRBJ2-2; the match to TRBD2 covers 9 bases. The CDR3 runs to 16 residues. Per germline, CDR1 SGDLS and CDR2 YYNGEE. The junction had 7 bases not matched to a gene; V was cut back by 3 bases and J by 4 bases.

This clonotype was detected a few times. This chain joins TRBV7-8 and TRBJ1-1, with D maybe TRBD1 (5 bases). V was shortened by 4 bases and J by 4 bases, with 13 bases between the two germline ends. Germline V gene lookup returns CDR1 SGHVS and CDR2 FQNEAQ. This CDR3 is 14 amino acids long. CDR3: CASSSTWGGTEAFF. CDR3 bases: TGTGCCAGCAGCTCTACGTGGGGGGGCACTGAAGCTTTCTTT.

At least ten counts were recorded for this clonotype. J is TRBJ2-3 and V is TRBV5-4; 9 bases are a match to TRBD2. This CDR3 region has 15 residues. CDR1 and CDR2 (germline): SGHNT, YYREEE (reference sequence). Unmatched junction bases numbered 0, after V lost 1 base and J lost 0 bases. The CDR3 region is CASSLLAGSTDTQYF. The CDR3 DNA reads TGTGCCAGCAGCTTGCTAGCGGGGAGCACAGATACGCAGTATTTT.

This clonotype was seen a few times. The chain has TRBV4-1 and TRBJ1-5; D perhaps matches TRBD1 (6 bases). V was pared by 7 bases and J by 6 bases, with 19 bases between. Germline V gene sequence: CDR1 MGHRA, CDR2 YSYEKL. This CDR3 comprises 15 residues. CDR3 coding DNA: TGCGCCAGCAACGAAGGTTGGGGGCTCGGTCAGCCCCAGCATTTT. Translating it yields CASNEGWGLGQPQHF.

This clonotype was counted many times. J is TRBJ2-7 and V is TRBV5-1; 8 bases align to TRBD2. The length of the CDR3 is 15 residues. Per germline, CDR1 SGHRS and CDR2 YFSETQ. J was trimmed by 0 bases and V by 5 bases; bases with no gene match: 7. The CDR3 DNA is TGCGCCAGCAGTACTAGCGGCTTAAGCTCCTACGAGCAGTACTTC. Its translation is CASSTSGLSSYEQYF.

Only a few counts were recorded for this clonotype. J is TRBJ1-6 and V is TRBV4-1, with TRBD1 as a possible D gene (6 bases). Per germline, CDR1 MGHRA and CDR2 YSYEKL. The CDR3 loop spans 17 amino acids. Trimming removed 0 bases from V and 5 bases from J, with 14 bases in between. DNA of the CDR3: TGCGCCAGCAGCCAAGAGGAGGTGCCAGGGGATAATTCACCCCTCCACTTT. Translation: CASSQEEVPGDNSPLHF.

The chain couples TRBV12-3 or TRBV12-4 to TRBJ1-3; D gene unclear. The CDR3 sequence is 10 residues long. Between the trimmed V and J ends, which lost 8 bases and 7 bases, there was a span of 6 bases. Here the CDR3 reads CASYTNTIYF. DNA for the CDR3: TGTGCCAGCTATACTAACACCATATATTTT.

This clonotype has only a few counts. V gene TRBV7-2 combines with J gene TRBJ1-5; no reliable D call. The CDR3 is 12 amino acids. Germline V gene lookup returns CDR1 SGHTA and CDR2 FQGNSA. The germline V and J ends were trimmed by 5 bases and 5 bases, with 7 bases remaining between them. CDR3: CASSDGYQPQHF. The CDR3 DNA sequence: TGTGCCAGCAGCGATGGGTATCAGCCCCAGCATTTT. Drawing the rest from reference TRBV7-2 and TRBJ1-5, the complete variable domain is GAGVSQSPSNKVTEKGKDVELRCDPISGHTALYWYRQSLGQGLEFLIYFQGNSAPDKSGLPSDRFSAERTGGSVSTLTIQRTQQEDSAVYLCASSDGYQPQHFGDGTRLSIL.

CDR3 bases: TGCAGCGTTGTCCCCCCCGATAGCTACGAGCAGTACTTC. This sequence encodes CSVVPPDSYEQYF. The chain carries TRBV29-1 and TRBJ2-7; no clear D gene. Germline CDR1 and CDR2: SQVTM and ANQGSEA. The CDR3 is 13 amino acids. Trimming removed 4 bases at V and 3 bases at J, with 13 bases between.

This clonotype was seen a few times. J is TRBJ2-3 and V is TRBV30, with D perhaps matching TRBD1 (6 bases). This CDR3 has 14 amino acids. Germline V gene data show CDR1 as GTSNPN and CDR2 as SVGIG (reference sequence). V was clipped by 1 base and J by 2 bases, with 10 bases between them. CDR3 amino acids: CAWSGQGSTDTQYF. CDR3 coding DNA: TGTGCCTGGAGTGGGCAGGGGTCCACAGATACGCAGTATTTT.

This clonotype was detected only a few times. The gene calls are TRBV2 and TRBJ2-7, with 9 bases aligning to TRBD1. CDR3 length equals 16 residues. Germline V gene sequence: CDR1 SNHLY, CDR2 FYNNEI. V dropped 6 bases and J dropped 0; count of bases not matched to a gene: 9. The CDR3 coding sequence is TGTGCCAGCAGCACCACAGGGGGCAGGAGCTCCTACGAGCAGTACGTC. Its protein is CASSTTGGRSSYEQYV.

A few counts support this clonotype. The rearrangement uses TRBV4-1 and TRBJ1-6, with 8 bases fitting TRBD1. The germline CDR1 and CDR2 sequences are MGHRA and YSYEKL. V lost 4 bases to trimming and J lost 7 bases; unmatched junction nucleotides: 9. The CDR3 contains 16 residues. DNA for the CDR3: TGCGCCAGCAGCCCTTCGGACAGGGCTGGGAATTCACCCCTCCACTTT. Amino acids: CASSPSDRAGNSPLHF.

This chain uses TRBV11-2 with TRBJ2-1; D might be TRBD2 (6 bases). Germline lookup yields CDR1 SGHAT and CDR2 FQNNGV. The V end was cut by 5 bases, the J end by 8 bases, with 22 bases between. The CDR3 contains 16 residues. The CDR3: CASSPAGGLVIDEQFF. Here the CDR3 DNA reads TGTGCCAGCAGCCCAGCCGGGGGACTCGTTATCGATGAGCAGTTCTTC.

This clonotype was seen a handful of times. The rearrangement links TRBV29-1 to TRBJ2-3; perhaps TRBD2 as D (5 bases). There are 17 residues in the CDR3. Germline lookup yields CDR1 SQVTM and CDR2 ANQGSEA. V was shortened by 2 bases and J by 0 bases, with 18 bases between the two germline ends. CDR3: CSVETAALSSSTDTQYF. The CDR3 bases are TGCAGCGTTGAAACAGCGGCCCTCTCTTCTAGCACAGATACGCAGTATTTT.

The chain joins TRBV5-1 to TRBJ2-5; a weak D match, TRBD1 (7 bases). Deletions cut 7 bases from V and 5 bases from J, with 18 bases between. The CDR3 sequence is 14 residues long. CDR1 and CDR2 (germline): SGHRS, YFSETQ. CDR3 sequence (DNA): TGCGCCAGCGGATTACAGGGGACTTGGGAGACCCAGTACTTC. It encodes CASGLQGTWETQYF.

This clonotype was counted between two and nine times. The chain has TRBV4-3 and TRBJ2-5; no reliable D call. Trimming removed 1 base from V and 1 base from J, with 10 bases in between. Germline assignment: CDR1 LGHNA and CDR2 YSLEER. The CDR3 covers 15 residues. CDR3 in amino acids: CASSQVRSAQETQYF. CDR3 coding DNA: TGCGCCAGCAGCCAAGTTAGGTCAGCCCAAGAGACCCAGTACTTC.

DNA for the CDR3: TGTGCCAGCAGCCAAGTCGAAGGTACGAACACTGAAGCTTTCTTT. It specifies CASSQVEGTNTEAFF. The chain is built from TRBV14 and TRBJ1-1; D uncertain. Trimming removed 1 base at V and 1 base at J, with 10 bases between. Per germline, CDR1 SGHDN and CDR2 FVKESK. This CDR3 is 15 amino acids long.

The V gene is TRBV5-4, the J gene TRBJ1-2; D gene unclear. Germline CDR1 SGHNT, CDR2 YYREEE (reference sequence). Trimming stripped 1 base from V and 2 bases from J, with 12 bases between. The length of the CDR3 is 15 residues. The CDR3 nucleotides read TGTGCCAGCAGCTTGTGGCAGGCCCAAAACTATGGCTACACCTTC. As protein: CASSLWQAQNYGYTF.

The chain employs TRBV12-3 or TRBV12-4 and TRBJ2-1; 8 positions match TRBD2. V lost 3 bases to trimming and J lost 8 bases; unmatched junction nucleotides: 6. The CDR3 consists of 14 residues. CDR3 in DNA: TGTGCCAGCAGTTTGCTCGCGGGGGGAGATGAGCAGTTCTTC. It specifies CASSLLAGGDEQFF.

In its sample, this clonotype was seen a few times. The chain employs TRBV30 and TRBJ1-1, with 8 bases aligning to TRBD1. This CDR3 region has 13 residues. Germline lookup yields CDR1 GTSNPN and CDR2 SVGIG (reference sequence). J was trimmed by 5 bases and V by 5 bases; bases with no gene match: 7. CDR3 sequence: CAWGDRGLTEAFF. The CDR3 DNA sequence: TGTGCCTGGGGAGACAGGGGATTGACTGAAGCTTTCTTT.

V and J are TRBV5-4 and TRBJ2-2; no definite D call. Deletions cut 2 bases from V and 0 bases from J, with 14 bases between. Germline lookup yields CDR1 SGHNT and CDR2 YYREEE (reference sequence). The CDR3 spans 17 residues. As DNA, the CDR3 is TGTGCCAGCAGCTTACCAACACCCGCAACGAACACCGGGGAGCTGTTTTTT. Its protein is CASSLPTPATNTGELFF.

There are a few counts of this clonotype. This chain uses TRBV12-3 or TRBV12-4 with TRBJ2-7; D perhaps matches TRBD1 (6 bases). This CDR3 comprises 14 residues. Trimming shortened V by 3 bases and J by 6 bases, and 15 bases separated the two germline ends. For the CDR3, the DNA is TGTGCCAGCAGTTTTGCACAGGGATTTGCCGAGCAGTACTTC. Protein product: CASSFAQGFAEQYF.

This chain joins TRBV7-2 and TRBJ2-1, with TRBD2 matching 8 bases. The V gene end was trimmed by 0 bases and the J gene end by 4 bases; junction bases not matched to a gene: 2. The germline CDR1 and CDR2 sequences are SGHTA and FQGNSA. The CDR3 extends over 15 amino acids. In DNA, the CDR3 is TGTGCCAGCAGCTTAGCCGGGGGGGCTTACAATGAGCAGTTCTTC. It translates to CASSLAGGAYNEQFF.

The chain has TRBV29-1 and TRBJ2-5, with 9 bases that match TRBD1. Germline V gene lookup returns CDR1 SQVTM and CDR2 ANQGSEA. With 6 bases clipped from V and 5 bases from J, the junction kept 19 bases outside the gene matches. This CDR3 has 17 residues. CDR3 DNA sequence: TGCAGCGTCGAACTCCCTACCTGGGACAGGGAGTGGGAGACCCAGTACTTC. This encodes CSVELPTWDREWETQYF.

The J gene is TRBJ1-5, the V gene TRBV3-1; TRBD1 might be the D (5 bases). The CDR3 runs to 13 residues. V was cut by 2 bases and J by 5 bases, with 7 bases left in between. Per the germline V gene, CDR1 is LGHDT and CDR2 is YNNKEL (reference sequence). The CDR3 sequence is CASSQQGYQPQHF. The DNA of the CDR3 is TGTGCCAGCAGCCAACAGGGCTATCAGCCCCAGCATTTT.

This chain uses TRBV15 with TRBJ2-7; TRBD2 might be the D (5 bases). V shed 3 bases and J shed 0 bases, with 12 bases lying between them. This CDR3 contains 15 residues. CDR1 is LNHNV, CDR2 YYDKDF, per germline (reference sequence). CDR3 sequence (DNA): TGTGCCACCAGCAGGTCGAGGGCCGCCTCCTACGAGCAGTACGTC. This encodes CATSRSRAASYEQYV.

In this sample, this clonotype turned up many times. For the CDR3, the DNA is TGTGCCAGCAGTTCGGGAGGCCAGCCCCAGCATTTT. As protein: CASSSGGQPQHF. The gene calls are TRBV7-9 and TRBJ1-5; D not certain. Germline assignment: CDR1 SEHNR and CDR2 FQNEAQ (reference sequence). V was cut by 6 bases and J by 7 bases, with 10 bases left in between. CDR3 size: 12 residues.

This clonotype was recorded a few times. This rearrangement joins TRBV3-1 to TRBJ2-7; D tentatively fits TRBD1 or TRBD2 (5 bases each). The germline CDR1 and CDR2 sequences are LGHDT and YNNKEL (reference sequence). The CDR3 sequence is 15 residues long. V dropped 0 bases and J dropped 2 bases, with 11 bases sitting between them. The CDR3 region has the DNA TGTGCCAGCAGCCAAGACCGGAGAGGGGCCTACGAGCAGTACTTC. Protein product: CASSQDRRGAYEQYF.

This clonotype has a handful of counts. CDR3 DNA sequence: TGTGCCAGCAGCACCACACCCCAGTTGGATGGCTACACCTTC. Residues: CASSTTPQLDGYTF. The rearrangement uses TRBV7-9 and TRBJ1-2; unclear D gene. The CDR3 sequence is 14 residues long. CDR1 and CDR2 from the germline V gene are SEHNR and FQNEAQ (reference sequence). Trimming removed 5 bases at V and 6 bases at J, with 16 bases between.

CDR3 bases: TGTGCCACCAGTTCGGGACAGGGCTACAATGAGCAGTTCTTC. Its translation: CATSSGQGYNEQFF. V gene TRBV24-1 combines with J gene TRBJ2-1; 9 nucleotides line up with TRBD1. This CDR3 is 14 amino acids long. Germline-derived CDR1 and CDR2 are KGHDR and SFDVKD. With V trimmed by 6 bases and J by 3 bases, 2 bases remained unmatched.

V and J are TRBV20-1 and TRBJ2-7; 8 bases line up with TRBD2. The CDR3 extends over 15 amino acids. Trimming at V came to 0 bases and at J to 3 bases, leaving 7 bases not matched to a gene. Germline CDR1 is DFQATT and CDR2 is SNEGSKA (reference sequence). The CDR3 loop is CSARDRSGAYYEQYV. In DNA, the CDR3 is TGCAGTGCTAGAGACCGTAGCGGGGCCTACTACGAGCAGTACGTC.

The rearrangement joins TRBV7-2 to TRBJ2-3; 13 bases map to TRBD2. The CDR3 sequence is 16 residues long. The V and J ends lost 6 bases and 1 base, in that order; junction bases with no gene match: 4. CDR1 and CDR2 from the germline V gene are SGHTA and FQGNSA. The CDR3, as DNA: TGTGCCAGCAGGACCGGGACTAGCGGGGGCACAGATACGCAGTATTTT. The encoded protein is CASRTGTSGGTDTQYF. The full variable domain, completed using reference TRBV7-2 and TRBJ2-3, is GAGVSQSPSNKVTEKGKDVELRCDPISGHTALYWYRQSLGQGLEFLIYFQGNSAPDKSGLPSDRFSAERTGGSVSTLTIQRTQQEDSAVYLCASRTGTSGGTDTQYFGPGTRLTVL.